Listed here is a single T cell receptor (beta chain). It has no known antigen specificity. No per-base quality is available; no much larger clone lies one base away. The germline V gene encodes CDR1 SEHNR and CDR2 FQNEAQ (reference sequence). Trimming leaves V shorter by 1 base and J shorter by 10 bases, with the junction holding 7 bases beyond the gene matches. The CDR3 spans 15 residues, from the cysteine through the phenylalanine. Just the 45-base CDR3 DNA is kept, in frame starting at base 1. This entry comes from a study of Ad26.COV2.S vaccination and SARS-CoV-2 variants (TCRdb year 2021). Some background on the complete study: Vaccine-arm donors were drawn from COV1001, a multicentre, randomized, double-blind, placebo-controlled phase I-IIa trial of Ad26.COV2.S in healthy adults. Ad26.COV2.S was administered intramuscularly at a dose of 5x10^10 or 1x10^11 viral particles, either as one shot or as two shots given 56 days apart. TCRbeta repertoire sequencing served as the tool for gauging how specific and how broad the SARS-CoV-2-reactive T cell receptors were following Ad26.COV2.S vaccination. A total of 32 samples were included in the TCR-sequenced set, comprising about 20 Ad26.COV2.S vaccine recipients, 5 placebo recipients and 8 SARS-CoV-2 convalescent individuals. Trial participants were randomized into five groups of five: low-dose or high-dose Ad26.COV2.S given once or twice, or placebo on both occasions. Investigators remained blinded to trial group allocation during experiments and outcome assessment. General findings and caveats noted by the study authors: Spike-specific TCR breadth was higher in Ad26.COV2.S recipients than in placebo recipients (P = 0.0014). The study lacked the statistical power to compare responses across vaccine doses or regimens. Vaccine and placebo recipients had comparable non-spike TCR breadth, which fits with the vaccine containing only spike. The authors noted that the TCR breadth and depth analyses may have underestimated total T cell responses. Substantial breadth of spike-specific CD8+ and CD4+ T cell responses was reported after vaccination.

The immunoSEQ Assay was used to sequence TCRbeta CDR3 regions. After extraction, genomic DNA underwent amplification by bias-controlled multiplex PCR, followed by high-throughput sequencing. As for the original processing: Collapsing and filtering of sequences were performed to quantify the absolute abundance of each unique TCRbeta CDR3 region. T cell fraction was estimated by normalizing TCRbeta template counts to usable DNA, which was measured by amplifying reference genes present in all nucleated cells. Repertoire TCRs were annotated as SARS-CoV-2-specific when V gene, CDR3 amino acid sequence and J gene were exactly matched to a known reactive TCR set. MIRA supplied the reference SARS-CoV-2 TCR set, which was filtered for enrichment in COVID-19-positive ImmuneCODE repertoires so that public or cross-reactive TCRs were removed. Drawing on the MIRA antigens, annotated TCRs were analysed further at the level of specific ORF or position within ORF. Breadth was defined as annotated unique rearrangements over total unique productive rearrangements; depth was the summed frequency of those rearrangements. Two-sided Wilcoxon rank-sum tests were used to compare TCR breadth between groups. The table was pulled from immuneACCESS by TCRdb, which kept in-frame rearrangements only. Such tables lose some clones; where checked, under half of the loss comes from unresolved V genes, and the rest has no known cause. The V and J calls and clone size come from that table; D and trimming were worked out from the DNA. This sample has a few hundred thousand clones in its table, and 92% of those were observed once. The ten biggest clones cover approximately 1.7% of the sample.

In light of the paper, this sample's treatment or condition label describes: 15 to 20 received Ad26.COV2.S at low or high dose, single or two shots; about 5 received placebo; per-sample allocation not given. For vaccine and placebo recipients, the sequenced repertoires came from samples collected on day 63 after the first injection. Between 29 July and 7 August 2020, Cohort 1b enrolled about two dozen adults aged 18-55 years at one site in Boston, USA. Ad26.COV2.S consisted of a replication-incompetent adenovirus type 26 vector by which a prefusion-stabilized SARS-CoV-2 spike protein from the original Wuhan strain was expressed.

Sequencing was performed on peripheral blood, taken in a trial of Ad26.COV2.S vaccine versus placebo. This chain is built from TRBV7-9 and TRBJ1-6; TRBD1 matches 7 bases in the middle. The clonotype comes from a person aged 18 to 59 who received the Ad26.COV2.S COVID-19 vaccine or a placebo. CDR3 protein: CASSLVTTGVSPLHF. The nucleotide sequence is TGTGCCAGCAGCTTAGTCACCACAGGGGTGTCACCCCTCCACTTT.